The rows below give T cell receptor beta chains drawn from one sample of a study of CD8+CD57+ T cells in acquired aplastic anemia. TCRdb recomputed calls from the reads with MiXCR, one row per CDR3 protein. Counted here are a few hundred thousand distinct CDR3 sequences, 45% to 70% occurring once; the ten biggest clones make up under 8.5%. The sequencing sample was made of sorted CD4+, CD8+, or CD8+CD57+ T cells (not recorded which) from PBMCs. These receptors originate from a human donor with severe aplastic anemia or a healthy control (not recorded which). Both conserved end residues are trimmed from each CDR3.

V,J,CDR3
TRBV24-1,TRBJ2-1,ATSDLGPSSYNEQF
TRBV6-6,TRBJ1-1,ASSSQGPLTEAF
TRBV5-1,TRBJ1-5,ASSLGGDSNQPQH
TRBV2,TRBJ2-7,ASSGSGRGARYEQY
TRBV7-9,TRBJ2-1,ASRTQGKNEQF
TRBV9,TRBJ2-3,ASSVGSGRDTQY
TRBV5-1,TRBJ2-5,ASSLLQGGETQY
TRBV20-1,TRBJ2-7,SAWDSWKSLYEQY
TRBV10-3,TRBJ2-1,AISRTSGSPHEQF
TRBV28,TRBJ1-4,ASSNRGATNEKLF
TRBV30,TRBJ2-1,AWSVGGRYNEQF
TRBV2,TRBJ2-7,ASSEALREISYEQY
TRBV19,TRBJ2-7,ASRRQTGDYEQY
TRBV9,TRBJ2-3,ASSVDRVTDTQY
TRBV19,TRBJ1-2,ASKVQGTYGYT
TRBV20-1,TRBJ2-3,SASGIVDTQY
TRBV6-2/TRBV6-3,TRBJ2-2,ASRQVHGELF
TRBV24-1,TRBJ2-3,ATSDPGLAGGVDTQY
TRBV4-2,TRBJ1-1,ASSPGFWVGEAF
TRBV10-3,TRBJ2-7,AISDPTGLPYEQY
TRBV2,TRBJ1-2,ASSQGTGGLGYT
TRBV2,TRBJ1-6,ASRTDRDSSPLH
TRBV12-3/TRBV12-4,TRBJ1-2,ASSLSGKADTYGYT
TRBV5-8,TRBJ2-1,ASSLGPEYNEQF
TRBV24-1,TRBJ1-5,ATSDRTGIGNQPQH
TRBV29-1,TRBJ1-1,SVLQGANSAF
TRBV5-8,TRBJ2-7,ASSLADQTGYSYEQY
TRBV10-3,TRBJ2-1,ASRGTSGRVYNEQF
TRBV29-1,TRBJ2-5,SVLRDFQETQY
TRBV10-3,TRBJ1-1,AISESGQGLTEAF
TRBV5-1,TRBJ1-2,ASSPSGLGYT
TRBV7-9,TRBJ2-5,ASSPRATRETQY
TRBV12-3/TRBV12-4,TRBJ1-1,ASSLRAGGGEAF
TRBV5-1,TRBJ1-4,ASSTGHQEKLF
TRBV12-3/TRBV12-4,TRBJ2-5,ASSYPRLGSEETQY
TRBV29-1,TRBJ2-7,SVEGAHEQY
TRBV20-1,TRBJ1-5,SAATGAFQPQH
TRBV7-8,TRBJ1-6,ASRLNVLVYNSPLH
TRBV14,TRBJ2-6,ASSQGGFGANVLT
TRBV7-8,TRBJ1-3,ASSLSQRSGNTIY
TRBV7-2,TRBJ2-7,ASSFYICSAPLAGLANGEQY
TRBV5-1,TRBJ2-7,ASSVTGGGGRPAQY
TRBV20-1,TRBJ2-5,SAENPGLAGEGETQY
TRBV5-4,TRBJ2-7,ASTTGGKGPYEQY
TRBV24-1,TRBJ2-1,ATSDSDRDYNEQF